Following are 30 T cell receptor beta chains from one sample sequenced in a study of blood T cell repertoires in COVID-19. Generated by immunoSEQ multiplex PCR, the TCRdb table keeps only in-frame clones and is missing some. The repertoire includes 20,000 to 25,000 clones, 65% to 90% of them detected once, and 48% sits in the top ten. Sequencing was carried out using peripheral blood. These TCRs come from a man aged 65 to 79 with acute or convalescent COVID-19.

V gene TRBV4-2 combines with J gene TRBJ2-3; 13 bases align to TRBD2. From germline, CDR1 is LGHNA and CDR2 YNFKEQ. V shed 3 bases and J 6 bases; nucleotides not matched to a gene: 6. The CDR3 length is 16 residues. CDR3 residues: CASSHRLAGGDDTQYF. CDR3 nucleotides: TGTGCCAGCAGCCATCGACTAGCGGGAGGTGACGATACGCAGTATTTT.

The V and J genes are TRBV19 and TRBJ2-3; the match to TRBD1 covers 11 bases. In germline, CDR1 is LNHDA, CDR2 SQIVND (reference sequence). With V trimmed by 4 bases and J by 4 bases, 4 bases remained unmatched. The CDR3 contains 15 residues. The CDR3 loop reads CASSSRDRGADTQYF. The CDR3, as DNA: TGTGCCAGTAGTAGCCGGGACAGGGGGGCAGATACGCAGTATTTT.

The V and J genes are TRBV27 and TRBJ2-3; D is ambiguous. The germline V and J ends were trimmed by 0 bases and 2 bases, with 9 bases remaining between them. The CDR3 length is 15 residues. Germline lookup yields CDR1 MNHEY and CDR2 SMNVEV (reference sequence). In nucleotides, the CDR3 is TGTGCCAGCAGTTTATCCTCAGGAACCACAGATACGCAGTATTTT. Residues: CASSLSSGTTDTQYF.

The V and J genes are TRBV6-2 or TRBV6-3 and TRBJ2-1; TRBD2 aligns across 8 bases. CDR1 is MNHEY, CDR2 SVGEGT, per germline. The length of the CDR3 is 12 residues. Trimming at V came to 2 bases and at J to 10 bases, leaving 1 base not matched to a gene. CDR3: CASSYGGREQFF. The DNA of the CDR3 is TGTGCCAGCAGTTACGGCGGGAGGGAGCAGTTCTTC.

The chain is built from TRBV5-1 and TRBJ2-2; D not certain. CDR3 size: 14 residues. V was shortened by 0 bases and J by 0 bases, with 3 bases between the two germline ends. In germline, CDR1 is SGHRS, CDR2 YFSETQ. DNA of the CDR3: TGCGCCAGCAGCTTGGCTACGAACACCGGGGAGCTGTTTTTT. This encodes CASSLATNTGELFF. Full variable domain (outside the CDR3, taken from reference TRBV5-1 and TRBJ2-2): KAGVTQTPRYLIKTRGQQVTLSCSPISGHRSVSWYQQTPGQGLQFLFEYFSETQRNKGNFPGRFSGRQFSNSRSEMNVSTLELGDSALYLCASSLATNTGELFFGEGSRLTVL.

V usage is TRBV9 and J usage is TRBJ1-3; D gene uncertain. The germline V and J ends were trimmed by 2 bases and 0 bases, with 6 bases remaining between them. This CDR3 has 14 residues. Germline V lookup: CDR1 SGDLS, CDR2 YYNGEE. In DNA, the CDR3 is TGTGCCAGCAGCGTTCAGTTCTCTGGAAACACCATATATTTT. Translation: CASSVQFSGNTIYF.

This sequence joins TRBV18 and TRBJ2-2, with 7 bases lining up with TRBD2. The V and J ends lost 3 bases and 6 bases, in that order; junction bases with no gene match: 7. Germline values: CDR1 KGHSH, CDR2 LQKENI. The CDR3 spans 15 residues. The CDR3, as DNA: TGTGCCAGCTCACCGTGGGACTATGGATCCGGGGAGCTGTTTTTT. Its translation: CASSPWDYGSGELFF.

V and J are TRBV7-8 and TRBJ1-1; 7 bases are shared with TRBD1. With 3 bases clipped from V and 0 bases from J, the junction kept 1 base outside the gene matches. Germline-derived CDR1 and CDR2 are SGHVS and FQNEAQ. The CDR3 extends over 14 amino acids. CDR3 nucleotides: TGTGCCAGCAGCTTGGGACAGCTGAACACTGAAGCTTTCTTT. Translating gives CASSLGQLNTEAFF.

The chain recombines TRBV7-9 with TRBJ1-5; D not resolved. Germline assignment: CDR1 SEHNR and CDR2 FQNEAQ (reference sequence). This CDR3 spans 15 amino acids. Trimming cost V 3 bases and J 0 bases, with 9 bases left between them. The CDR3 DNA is TGTGCCAGCAGCTTGGGCACGTATAGCAATCAGCCCCAGCATTTT. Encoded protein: CASSLGTYSNQPQHF.

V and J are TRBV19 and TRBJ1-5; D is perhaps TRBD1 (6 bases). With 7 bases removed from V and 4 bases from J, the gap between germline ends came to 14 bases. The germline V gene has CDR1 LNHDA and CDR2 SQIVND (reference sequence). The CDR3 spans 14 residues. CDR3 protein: CASTWQGNNQPQHF. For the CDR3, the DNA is TGTGCCAGTACTTGGCAGGGGAATAATCAGCCCCAGCATTTT.

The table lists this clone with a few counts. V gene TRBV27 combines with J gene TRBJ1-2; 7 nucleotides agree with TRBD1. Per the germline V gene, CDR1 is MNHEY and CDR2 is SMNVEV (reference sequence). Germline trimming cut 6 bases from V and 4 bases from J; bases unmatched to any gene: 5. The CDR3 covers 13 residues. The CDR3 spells CASRPDRAYGYTF. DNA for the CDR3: TGTGCCAGCAGGCCCGACAGGGCCTATGGCTACACCTTC.

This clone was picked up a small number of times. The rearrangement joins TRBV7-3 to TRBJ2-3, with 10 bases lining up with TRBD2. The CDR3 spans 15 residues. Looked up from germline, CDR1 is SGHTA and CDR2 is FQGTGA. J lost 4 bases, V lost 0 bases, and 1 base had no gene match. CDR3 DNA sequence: TGTGCCAGCAGCTTAACCGGACTAGCGGCAGATACGCAGTATTTT. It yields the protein CASSLTGLAADTQYF.

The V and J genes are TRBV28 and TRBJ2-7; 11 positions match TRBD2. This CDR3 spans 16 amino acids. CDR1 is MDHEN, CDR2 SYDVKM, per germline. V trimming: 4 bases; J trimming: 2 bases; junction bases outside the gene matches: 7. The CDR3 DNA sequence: TGTGCCAGCAGTTCCCCCGGGACTAGCGGTACCTACGAGCAGTACTTC. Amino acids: CASSSPGTSGTYEQYF.

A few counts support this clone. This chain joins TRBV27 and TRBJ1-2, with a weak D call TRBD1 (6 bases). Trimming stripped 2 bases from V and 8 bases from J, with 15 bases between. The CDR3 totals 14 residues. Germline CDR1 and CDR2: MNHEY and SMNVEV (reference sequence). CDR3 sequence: CASSLRGAGGGYTF. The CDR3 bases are TGTGCCAGCAGTTTAAGGGGGGCCGGGGGGGGCTACACCTTC.

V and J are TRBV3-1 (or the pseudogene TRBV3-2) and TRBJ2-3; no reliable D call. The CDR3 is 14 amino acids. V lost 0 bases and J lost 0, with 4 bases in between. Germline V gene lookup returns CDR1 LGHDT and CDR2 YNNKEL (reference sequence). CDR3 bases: TGTGCCAGCAGCCAAGATCTAAGCACAGATACGCAGTATTTT. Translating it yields CASSQDLSTDTQYF.

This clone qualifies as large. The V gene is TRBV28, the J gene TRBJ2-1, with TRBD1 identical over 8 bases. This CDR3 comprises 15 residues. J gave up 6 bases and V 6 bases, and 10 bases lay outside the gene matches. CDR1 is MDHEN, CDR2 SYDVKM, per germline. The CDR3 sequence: CASRKWGQEGNEQFF. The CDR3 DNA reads TGTGCCAGCAGGAAATGGGGACAGGAGGGCAATGAGCAGTTCTTC.

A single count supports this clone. CDR3 protein: CASSLRQGRSTDTQYF. CDR3 sequence (DNA): TGTGCCAGCAGCTTAAGACAGGGGCGTAGCACAGATACGCAGTATTTT. The chain is built from TRBV11-2 and TRBJ2-3, with TRBD1 identical over 8 bases. CDR1 and CDR2 from the germline V gene are SGHAT and FQNNGV. The CDR3 covers 16 residues. V shed 2 bases, J shed 0 bases, and the junction held 4 bases outside the gene matches.

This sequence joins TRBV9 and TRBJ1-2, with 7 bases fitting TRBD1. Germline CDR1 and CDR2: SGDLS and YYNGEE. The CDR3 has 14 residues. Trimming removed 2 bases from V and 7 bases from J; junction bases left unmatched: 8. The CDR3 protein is CASSVAGGSGGYTF. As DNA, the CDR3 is TGTGCCAGCAGCGTGGCAGGGGGTTCGGGTGGCTACACCTTC.

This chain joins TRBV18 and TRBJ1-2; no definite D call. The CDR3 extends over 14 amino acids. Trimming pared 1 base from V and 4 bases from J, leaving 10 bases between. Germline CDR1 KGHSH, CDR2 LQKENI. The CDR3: CASSPRRRSYGYTF. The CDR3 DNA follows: TGTGCCAGCTCACCACGTCGGAGGTCCTATGGCTACACCTTC. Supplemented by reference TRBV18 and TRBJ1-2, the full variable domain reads NAGVMQNPRHLVRRRGQEARLRCSPMKGHSHVYWYRQLPEEGLKFMVYLQKENIIDESGMPKERFSAEFPKEGPSILRIQQVVRGDSAAYFCASSPRRRSYGYTFGSGTRLTVV.

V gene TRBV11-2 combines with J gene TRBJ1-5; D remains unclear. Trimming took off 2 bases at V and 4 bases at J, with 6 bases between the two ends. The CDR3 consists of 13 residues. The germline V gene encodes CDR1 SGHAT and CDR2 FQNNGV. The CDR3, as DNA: TGTGCCAGCAGCTTAATAGAGAATCAGCCCCAGCATTTT. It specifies CASSLIENQPQHF.

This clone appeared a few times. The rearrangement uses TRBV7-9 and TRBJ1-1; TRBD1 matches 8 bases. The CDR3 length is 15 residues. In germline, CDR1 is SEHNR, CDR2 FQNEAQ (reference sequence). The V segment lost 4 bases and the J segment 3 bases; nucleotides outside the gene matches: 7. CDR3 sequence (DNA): TGTGCCAGCAGCTCCACACAGGGGGTTTACACTGAAGCTTTCTTT. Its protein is CASSSTQGVYTEAFF.

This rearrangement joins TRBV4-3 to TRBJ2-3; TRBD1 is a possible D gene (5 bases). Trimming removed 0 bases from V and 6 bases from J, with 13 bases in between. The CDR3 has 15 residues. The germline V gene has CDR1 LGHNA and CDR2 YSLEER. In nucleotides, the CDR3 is TGCGCCAGCAGCCAAGATCCCCCAGGGCTGGATACGCAGTATTTT. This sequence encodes CASSQDPPGLDTQYF.

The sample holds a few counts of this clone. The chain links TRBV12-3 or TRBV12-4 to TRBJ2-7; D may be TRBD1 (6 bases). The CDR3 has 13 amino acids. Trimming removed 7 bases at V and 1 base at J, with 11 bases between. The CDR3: CASKQGRSYEQYF. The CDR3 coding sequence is TGTGCCAGCAAACAGGGTAGATCCTACGAGCAGTACTTC.

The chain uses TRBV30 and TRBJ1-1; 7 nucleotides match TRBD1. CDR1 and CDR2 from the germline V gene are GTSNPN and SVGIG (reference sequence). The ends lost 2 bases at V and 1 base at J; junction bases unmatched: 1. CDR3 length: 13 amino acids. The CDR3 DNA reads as TGTGCCTGGAGTCGGACAGGGAACACTGAAGCTTTCTTT. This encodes CAWSRTGNTEAFF. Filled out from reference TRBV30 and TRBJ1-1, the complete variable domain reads SQTIHQWPATLVQPVGSPLSLECTVEGTSNPNLYWYRQAAGRGLQLLFYSVGIGQISSEVPQNLSASRPQDRQFILSSKKLLLSDSGFYLCAWSRTGNTEAFFGQGTRLTVV.

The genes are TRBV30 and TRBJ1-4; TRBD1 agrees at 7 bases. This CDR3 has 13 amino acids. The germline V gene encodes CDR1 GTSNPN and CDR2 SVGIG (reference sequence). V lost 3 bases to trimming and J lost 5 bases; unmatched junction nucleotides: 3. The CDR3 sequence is CAWRGGRNEKLFF. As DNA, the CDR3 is TGTGCCTGGAGAGGGGGCCGCAATGAAAAACTGTTTTTT.

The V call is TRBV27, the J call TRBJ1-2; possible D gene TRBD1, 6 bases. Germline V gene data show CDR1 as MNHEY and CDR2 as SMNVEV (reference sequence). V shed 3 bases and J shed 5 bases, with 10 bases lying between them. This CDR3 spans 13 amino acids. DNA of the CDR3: TGTGCCAGCAGTTTTCTACAGGGTTATGGCTACACCTTC. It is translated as CASSFLQGYGYTF.

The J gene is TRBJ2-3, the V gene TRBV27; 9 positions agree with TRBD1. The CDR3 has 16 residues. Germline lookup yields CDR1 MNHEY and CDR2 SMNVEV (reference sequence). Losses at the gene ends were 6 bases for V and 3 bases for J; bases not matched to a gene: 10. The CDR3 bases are TGTGCCAGCAGCCCTTTTGGGACAGGGAGGACAGATACGCAGTATTTT. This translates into CASSPFGTGRTDTQYF.

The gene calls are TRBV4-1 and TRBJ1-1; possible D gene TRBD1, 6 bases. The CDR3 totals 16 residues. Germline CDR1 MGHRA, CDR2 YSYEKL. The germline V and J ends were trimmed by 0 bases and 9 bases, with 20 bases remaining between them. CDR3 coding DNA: TGCGCCAGCAGCCAAGAACGCAGAGGGGGGGCGGTAAAAGCTTTCTTT. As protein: CASSQERRGGAVKAFF.

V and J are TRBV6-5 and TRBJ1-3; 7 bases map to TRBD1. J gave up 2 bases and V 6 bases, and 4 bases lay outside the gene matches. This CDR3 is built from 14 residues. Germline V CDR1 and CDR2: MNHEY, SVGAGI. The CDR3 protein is CASSNQGAGNTIYF. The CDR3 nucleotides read TGTGCCAGCAGCAATCAGGGGGCTGGAAACACCATATATTTT.

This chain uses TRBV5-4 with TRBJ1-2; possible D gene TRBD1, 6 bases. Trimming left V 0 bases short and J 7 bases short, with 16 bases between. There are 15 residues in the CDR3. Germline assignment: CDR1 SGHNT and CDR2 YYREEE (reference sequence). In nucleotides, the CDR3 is TGTGCCAGCAGCTTGGCCAGCAGGGGAGGGGGTGGCTACACCTTC. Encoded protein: CASSLASRGGGGYTF. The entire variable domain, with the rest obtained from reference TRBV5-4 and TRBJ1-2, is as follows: ETGVTQSPTHLIKTRGQQVTLRCSSQSGHNTVSWYQQALGQGPQFIFQYYREEENGRGNFPPRFSGLQFPNYSSELNVNALELDDSALYLCASSLASRGGGGYTFGSGTRLTVV.